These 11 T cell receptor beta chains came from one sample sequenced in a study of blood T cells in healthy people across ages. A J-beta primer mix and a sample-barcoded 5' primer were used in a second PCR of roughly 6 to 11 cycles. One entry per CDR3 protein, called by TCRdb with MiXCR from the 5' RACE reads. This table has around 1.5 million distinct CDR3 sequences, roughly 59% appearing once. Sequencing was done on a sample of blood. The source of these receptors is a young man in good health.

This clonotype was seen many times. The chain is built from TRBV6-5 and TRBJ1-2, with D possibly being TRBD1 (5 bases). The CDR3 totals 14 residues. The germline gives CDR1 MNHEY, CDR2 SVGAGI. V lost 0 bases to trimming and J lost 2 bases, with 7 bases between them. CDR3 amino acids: CASSYSQGNYGYTF. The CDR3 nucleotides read TGTGCCAGCAGTTACTCGCAGGGCAACTATGGCTACACCTTC.

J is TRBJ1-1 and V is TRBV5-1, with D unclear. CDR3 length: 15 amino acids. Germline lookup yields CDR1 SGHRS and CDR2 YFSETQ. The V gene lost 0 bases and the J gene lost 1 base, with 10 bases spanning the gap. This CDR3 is CASSLGSSENTEAFF. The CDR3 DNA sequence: TGCGCCAGCAGCTTGGGTTCTTCGGAGAACACTGAAGCTTTCTTT.

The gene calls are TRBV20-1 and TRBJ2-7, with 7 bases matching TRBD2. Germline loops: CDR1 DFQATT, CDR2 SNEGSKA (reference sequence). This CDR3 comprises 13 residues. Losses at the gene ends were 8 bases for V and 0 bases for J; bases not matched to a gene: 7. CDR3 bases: TGCAGTTCCTCGGGGGGTTCCTCCTACGAGCAGTACTTC. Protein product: CSSSGGSSYEQYF.

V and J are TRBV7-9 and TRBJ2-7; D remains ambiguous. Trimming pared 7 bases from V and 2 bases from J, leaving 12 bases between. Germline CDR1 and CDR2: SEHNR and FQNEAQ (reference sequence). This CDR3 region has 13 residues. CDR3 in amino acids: CASTPPRAYEQYF. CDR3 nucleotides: TGTGCCAGCACCCCGCCCCGGGCCTACGAGCAGTACTTC. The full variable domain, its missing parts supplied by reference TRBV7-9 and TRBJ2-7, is DTGVSQNPRHKITKRGQNVTFRCDPISEHNRLYWYRQTLGQGPEFLTYFQNEAQLEKSRLLSDRFSAERPKGSFSTLEIQRTEQGDSAMYLCASTPPRAYEQYFGPGTRLTVT.

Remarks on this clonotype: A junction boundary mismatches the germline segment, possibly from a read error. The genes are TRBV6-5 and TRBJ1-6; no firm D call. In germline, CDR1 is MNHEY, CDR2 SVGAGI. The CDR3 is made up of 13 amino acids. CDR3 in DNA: TGTGCCGGCAGTCGGGGATTAGATTCACCCCTCCACTTT. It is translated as CAGSRGLDSPLHF.

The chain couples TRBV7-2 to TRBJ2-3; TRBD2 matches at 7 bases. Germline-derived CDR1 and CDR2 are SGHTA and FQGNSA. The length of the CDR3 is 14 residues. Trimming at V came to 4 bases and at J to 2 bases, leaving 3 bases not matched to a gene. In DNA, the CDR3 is TGTGCCAGCAGCTGGAGCGGGACCACAGATACGCAGTATTTT. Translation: CASSWSGTTDTQYF.

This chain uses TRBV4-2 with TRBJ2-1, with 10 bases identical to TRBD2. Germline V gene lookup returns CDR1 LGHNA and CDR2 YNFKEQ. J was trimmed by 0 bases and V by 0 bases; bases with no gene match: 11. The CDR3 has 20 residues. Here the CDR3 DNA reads TGTGCCAGCAGCCAAGACCCGGCTAGCGGGGGCCTTAGCTCCTACAATGAGCAGTTCTTC. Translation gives CASSQDPASGGLSSYNEQFF.

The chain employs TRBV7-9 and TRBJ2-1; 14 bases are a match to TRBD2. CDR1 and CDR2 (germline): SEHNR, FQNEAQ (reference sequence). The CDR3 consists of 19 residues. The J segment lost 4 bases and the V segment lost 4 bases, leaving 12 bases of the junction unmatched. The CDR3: CASSSAGTSGRGFYNEQFF. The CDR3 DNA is TGTGCCAGCAGCTCTGCCGGGACTAGCGGGAGAGGGTTTTACAATGAGCAGTTCTTC.

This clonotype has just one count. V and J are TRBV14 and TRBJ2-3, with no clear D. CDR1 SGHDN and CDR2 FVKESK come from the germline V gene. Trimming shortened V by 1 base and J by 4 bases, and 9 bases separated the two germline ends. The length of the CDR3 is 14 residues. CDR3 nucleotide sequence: TGTGCCAGCAGCCAAGCCCTCAATCCAGATACGCAGTATTTT. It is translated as CASSQALNPDTQYF.

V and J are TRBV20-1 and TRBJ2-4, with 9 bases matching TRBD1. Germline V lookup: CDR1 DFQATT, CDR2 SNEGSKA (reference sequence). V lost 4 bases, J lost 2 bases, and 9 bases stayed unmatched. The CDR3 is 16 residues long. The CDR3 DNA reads TGCAGTGCTAAACCTAACAGGGGGCTATCCAAAAACATTCAGTACTTC. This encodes CSAKPNRGLSKNIQYF.

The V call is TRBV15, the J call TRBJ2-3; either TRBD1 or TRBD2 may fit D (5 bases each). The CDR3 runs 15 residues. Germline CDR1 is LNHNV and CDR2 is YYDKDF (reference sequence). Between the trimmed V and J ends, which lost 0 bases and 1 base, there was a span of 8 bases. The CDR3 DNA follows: TGTGCCACCAGCAGAGATGGGGGAGGCACAGATACGCAGTATTTT. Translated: CATSRDGGGTDTQYF.